The present TCR beta chain was sequenced within a study of cytomegalovirus exposure and HLA in healthy donors. Study-level results: A few CMV-associated chains proved CMV antigen-specific in vitro. The classifier reportedly diagnosed cytomegalovirus status with high sensitivity and specificity.

On this clone itself: No antigen is known for it.

Germline-derived CDR1 and CDR2 are MNHEY and SVGAGI. V was pared by 6 bases and J by 8 bases, with 14 bases between. This CDR3 has 13 residues. TCRdb keeps only in-frame clones here, not all; method: immunoSEQ multiplex PCR. The sample gives about 160,000 clones, around 96% of which show up once; 0.8% to 0.95% is in the top ten. The rearrangement joins TRBV6-5 to TRBJ1-5, with a tentative D call TRBD1 (6 bases). The sequence was obtained from a woman aged 18-29 years in good health and CMV-seronegative. The sample taken for sequencing was PBMCs. CDR3 region: CASSRGGGKPQHF. CDR3 nucleotides: TGTGCCAGCAGCCGAGGGGGGGGCAAGCCCCAGCATTTT.